These 8 T cell receptor beta chains originate from one sample sequenced in a study of T cell responses to AZD1222 COVID-19 vaccine. Sequencing used immunoSEQ multiplex PCR; TCRdb keeps in-frame clones, though not all of them. The data show tens of thousands of clones, around nine tenths seen once. The sample was peripheral blood, taken on day 0 of AZD1222 vaccination. Receptors were obtained from an adult in good health.

The CDR3 nucleotides read TGTGCCAGCAGCCCTAGTGTCGGATCCTCCTACAATGAGCAGTTCTTC. Amino acids: CASSPSVGSSYNEQFF. The rearrangement uses TRBV9 and TRBJ2-1; D is uncertain. The CDR3 runs to 16 residues. Trimming removed 4 bases from V and 0 bases from J, with 14 bases in between. Per germline, CDR1 SGDLS and CDR2 YYNGEE.

The chain has TRBV11-1 and TRBJ2-7; D tentatively reads TRBD1 or TRBD2 (5 bases each). The V gene's germline CDR1 is SGHAT and CDR2 FQDESV (reference sequence). The CDR3 has 17 amino acids. The germline V and J ends were trimmed by 0 bases and 0 bases, with 15 bases remaining between them. CDR3 sequence (DNA): TGTGCCAGCAGCTTAGCCGCCTCGGGGACCCTCTCCTACGAGCAGTACTTC. Translating it yields CASSLAASGTLSYEQYF.

The chain carries TRBV2 and TRBJ1-2; maybe TRBD1 (5 bases). The germline gives CDR1 SNHLY, CDR2 FYNNEI. With 6 bases removed from V and 4 bases from J, the gap between germline ends came to 18 bases. The CDR3 runs 15 residues. The DNA for the CDR3 is TGTGCCAGCAGACGCGGGACCACGGGCGTCTATGGCTACACCTTC. It encodes CASRRGTTGVYGYTF.

The rearrangement links TRBV5-1 to TRBJ2-2, with 8 bases that match TRBD1. The CDR3 contains 15 residues. Unmatched junction bases numbered 2, after V lost 2 bases and J lost 2 bases. Per germline, CDR1 SGHRS and CDR2 YFSETQ. This CDR3 reads CASSLAGGNTGELFF. In nucleotides, the CDR3 is TGCGCCAGCAGCTTAGCAGGGGGCAACACCGGGGAGCTGTTTTTT.

The chain couples TRBV21-1 to TRBJ1-3; the table names TRBD1, a call not compared with the DNA. TRBV21-1 is designated a pseudogene. The CDR3 sequence is 15 residues long. In DNA, the CDR3 is TGTGCCAGCAGTAGCTTAGGGGGCTCTGGAAACACCATATATTTT. As protein: CASSSLGGSGNTIYF.

The chain uses TRBV7-3 and TRBJ2-1; 12 bases match TRBD2. With V trimmed by 2 bases and J by 4 bases, 3 bases remained unmatched. CDR1 and CDR2 from the germline V gene are SGHTA and FQGTGA. The CDR3 sequence is 16 residues long. As DNA, the CDR3 is TGTGCCAGCAGCTTATCCGGACTAGCGGGGTACAATGAGCAGTTCTTC. It yields the protein CASSLSGLAGYNEQFF.

The gene calls are TRBV6-5 and TRBJ2-1, with D possibly matching TRBD2 (5 bases). From germline, CDR1 is MNHEY and CDR2 SVGAGI. CDR3 length: 14 residues. V dropped 7 bases and J dropped 2 bases, with 12 bases sitting between them. The CDR3: CASKAGQTYNEQFF. The DNA for the CDR3 is TGTGCCAGCAAGGCGGGCCAAACCTACAATGAGCAGTTCTTC.

V is TRBV27 and J is TRBJ2-2, with D perhaps assigned TRBD1 or TRBD2 (6 bases each). This CDR3 is 13 amino acids long. CDR1 and CDR2 from the germline V gene are MNHEY and SMNVEV (reference sequence). The V and J ends lost 3 bases and 9 bases respectively, with 11 bases between them. CDR3 nucleotide sequence: TGTGCCAGCAGTTTCCCCGGGGGCCGGGAGCTGTTTTTT. Protein sequence: CASSFPGGRELFF.